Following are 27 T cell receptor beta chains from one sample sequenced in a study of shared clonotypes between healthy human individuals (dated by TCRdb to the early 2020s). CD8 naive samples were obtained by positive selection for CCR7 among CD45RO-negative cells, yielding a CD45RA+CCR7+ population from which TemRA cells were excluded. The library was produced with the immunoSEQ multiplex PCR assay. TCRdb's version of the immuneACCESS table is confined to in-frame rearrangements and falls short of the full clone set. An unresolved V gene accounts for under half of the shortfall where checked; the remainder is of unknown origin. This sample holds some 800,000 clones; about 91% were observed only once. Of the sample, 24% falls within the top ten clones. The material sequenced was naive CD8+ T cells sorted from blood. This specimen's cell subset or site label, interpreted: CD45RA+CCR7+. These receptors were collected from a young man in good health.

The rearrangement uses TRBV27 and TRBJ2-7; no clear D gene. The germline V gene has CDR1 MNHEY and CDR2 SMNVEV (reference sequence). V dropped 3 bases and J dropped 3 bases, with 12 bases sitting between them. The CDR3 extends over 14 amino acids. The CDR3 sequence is CASSFGSWSYEQYF. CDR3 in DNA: TGTGCCAGCAGTTTCGGTTCGTGGAGCTACGAGCAGTACTTC.

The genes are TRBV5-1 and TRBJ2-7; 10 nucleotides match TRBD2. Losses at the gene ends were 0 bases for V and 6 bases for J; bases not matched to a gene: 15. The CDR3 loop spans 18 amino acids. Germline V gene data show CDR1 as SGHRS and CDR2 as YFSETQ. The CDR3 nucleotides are TGCGCCAGCAGCTTGGGGGTGCCTAGCGGGAGTGCGAAAGGCGAGCAGTACTTC. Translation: CASSLGVPSGSAKGEQYF.

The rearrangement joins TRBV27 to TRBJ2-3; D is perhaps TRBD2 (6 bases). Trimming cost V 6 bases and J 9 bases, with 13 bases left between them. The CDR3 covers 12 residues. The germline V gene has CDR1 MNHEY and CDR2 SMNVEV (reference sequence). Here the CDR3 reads CASSPGVRTQYF. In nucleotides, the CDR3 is TGTGCCAGCAGCCCGGGGGTGCGGACGCAGTATTTT.

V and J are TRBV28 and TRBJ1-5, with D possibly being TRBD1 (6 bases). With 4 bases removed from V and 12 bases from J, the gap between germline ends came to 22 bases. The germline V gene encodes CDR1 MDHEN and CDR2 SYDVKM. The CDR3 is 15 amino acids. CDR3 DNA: TGTGCCAGCAGTTATCGACAGGCCACCTTAAAACGCCAGCATTTT. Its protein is CASSYRQATLKRQHF.

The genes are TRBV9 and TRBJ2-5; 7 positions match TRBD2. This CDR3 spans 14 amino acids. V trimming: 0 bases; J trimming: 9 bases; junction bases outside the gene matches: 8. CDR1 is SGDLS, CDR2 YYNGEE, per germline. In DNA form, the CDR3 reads TGTGCCAGCAGCGTAGAAGAAGGGAGGGAATCCCAGTACTTC. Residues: CASSVEEGRESQYF.

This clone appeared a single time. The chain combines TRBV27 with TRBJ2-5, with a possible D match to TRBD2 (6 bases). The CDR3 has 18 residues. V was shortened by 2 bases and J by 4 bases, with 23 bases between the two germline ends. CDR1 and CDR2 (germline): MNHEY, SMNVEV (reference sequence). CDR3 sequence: CASSLEETSPRVLETQYF. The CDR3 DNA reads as TGTGCCAGCAGTTTAGAGGAAACTAGCCCAAGGGTGTTAGAGACCCAGTACTTC.

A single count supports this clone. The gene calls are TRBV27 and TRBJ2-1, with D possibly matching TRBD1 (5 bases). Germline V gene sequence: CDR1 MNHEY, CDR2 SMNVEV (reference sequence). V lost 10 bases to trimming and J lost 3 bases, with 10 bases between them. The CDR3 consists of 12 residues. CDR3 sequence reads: CAIRQGYNEQFF. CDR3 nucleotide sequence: TGTGCCATCCGGCAGGGCTACAATGAGCAGTTCTTC.

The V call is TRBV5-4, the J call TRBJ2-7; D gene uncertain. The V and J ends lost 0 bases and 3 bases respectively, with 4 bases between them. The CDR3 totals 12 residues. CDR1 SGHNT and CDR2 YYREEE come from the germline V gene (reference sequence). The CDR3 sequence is CASSLGHYEQYF. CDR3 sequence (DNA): TGTGCCAGCAGCTTGGGCCACTACGAGCAGTACTTC.

CDR3 in amino acids: CASSRSDSQPQHF. The CDR3 DNA follows: TGTGCCAGCAGTCGCTCCGATAGTCAGCCCCAGCATTTT. This chain connects TRBV27 to TRBJ1-5; D is uncertain. The CDR3 covers 13 residues. From germline, CDR1 is MNHEY and CDR2 SMNVEV (reference sequence). V shed 5 bases and J shed 6 bases, with 11 bases lying between them.

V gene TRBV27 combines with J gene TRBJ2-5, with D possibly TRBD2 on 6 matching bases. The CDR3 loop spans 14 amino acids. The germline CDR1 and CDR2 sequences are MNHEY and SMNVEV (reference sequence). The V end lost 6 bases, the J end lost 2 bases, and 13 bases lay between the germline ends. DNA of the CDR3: TGTGCCAGCAGCACGTGGGGGGATCAAGAGACCCAGTACTTC. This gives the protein CASSTWGDQETQYF.

The CDR3 DNA is TGTGCCAGCAGCTACGAGACCGGGGTGGGGACCCAGTACTTC. Encoded protein: CASSYETGVGTQYF. The rearrangement joins TRBV7-9 to TRBJ2-5; D is possibly TRBD2 (5 bases). This CDR3 has 14 residues. Germline CDR1 reads SEHNR; CDR2 reads FQNEAQ (reference sequence). Deletions cut 4 bases from V and 7 bases from J, with 16 bases between.

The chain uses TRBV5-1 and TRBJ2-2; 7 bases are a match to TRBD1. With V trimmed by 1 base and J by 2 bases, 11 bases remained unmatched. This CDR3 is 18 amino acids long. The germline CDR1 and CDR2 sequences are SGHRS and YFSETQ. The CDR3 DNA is TGCGCCAGCAGCTTGACCGGGACAGCAGAAATAAACACCGGGGAGCTGTTTTTT. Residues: CASSLTGTAEINTGELFF.

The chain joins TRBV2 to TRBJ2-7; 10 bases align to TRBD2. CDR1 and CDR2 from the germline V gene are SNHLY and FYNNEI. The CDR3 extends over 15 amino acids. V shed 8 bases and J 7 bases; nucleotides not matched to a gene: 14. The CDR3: CASGRPSGSLGEQYF. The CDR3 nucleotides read TGTGCCAGCGGGAGGCCTAGCGGGAGTTTGGGTGAGCAGTACTTC.

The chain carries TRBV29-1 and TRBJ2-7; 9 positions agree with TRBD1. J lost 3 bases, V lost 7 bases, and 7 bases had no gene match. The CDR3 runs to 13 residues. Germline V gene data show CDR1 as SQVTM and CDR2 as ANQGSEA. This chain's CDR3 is CSAFGTGFYEQYF. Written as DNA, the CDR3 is TGCAGCGCTTTCGGGACAGGGTTCTACGAGCAGTACTTC.

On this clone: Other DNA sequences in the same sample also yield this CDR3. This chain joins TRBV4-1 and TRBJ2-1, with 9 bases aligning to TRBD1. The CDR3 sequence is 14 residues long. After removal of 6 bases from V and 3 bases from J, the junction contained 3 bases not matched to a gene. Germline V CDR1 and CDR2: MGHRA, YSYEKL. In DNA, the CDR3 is TGCGCCAGCAGTCCGACAGGGGGCTACAATGAGCAGTTCTTC. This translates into CASSPTGGYNEQFF.

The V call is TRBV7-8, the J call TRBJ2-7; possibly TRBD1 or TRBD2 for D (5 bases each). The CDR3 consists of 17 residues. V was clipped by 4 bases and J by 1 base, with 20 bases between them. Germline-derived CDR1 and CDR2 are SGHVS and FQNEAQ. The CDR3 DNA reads TGTGCCAGCAGCTCGCACCGGGACGCACGAGTATCCTACGAGCAGTACTTC. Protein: CASSSHRDARVSYEQYF.

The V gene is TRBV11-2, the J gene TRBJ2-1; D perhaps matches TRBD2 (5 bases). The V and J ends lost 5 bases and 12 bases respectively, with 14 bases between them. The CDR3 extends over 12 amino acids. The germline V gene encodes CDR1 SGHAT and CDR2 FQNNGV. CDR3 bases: TGTGCCAGCAGCCCAGTTGCGGCGGGGCAGTTCTTC. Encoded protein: CASSPVAAGQFF. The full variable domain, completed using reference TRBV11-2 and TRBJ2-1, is EAGVAQSPRYKIIEKRQSVAFWCNPISGHATLYWYQQILGQGPKLLIQFQNNGVVDDSQLPKDRFSAERLKGVDSTLKIQPAKLEDSAVYLCASSPVAAGQFFGPGTRLTVL.

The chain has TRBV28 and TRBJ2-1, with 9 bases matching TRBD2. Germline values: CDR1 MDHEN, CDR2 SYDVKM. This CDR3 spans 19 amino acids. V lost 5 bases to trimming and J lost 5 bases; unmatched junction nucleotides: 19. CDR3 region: CASSGQGGRAGGPHNEQFF. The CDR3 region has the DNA TGTGCCAGCAGTGGCCAAGGGGGCCGGGCGGGAGGGCCCCACAATGAGCAGTTCTTC.

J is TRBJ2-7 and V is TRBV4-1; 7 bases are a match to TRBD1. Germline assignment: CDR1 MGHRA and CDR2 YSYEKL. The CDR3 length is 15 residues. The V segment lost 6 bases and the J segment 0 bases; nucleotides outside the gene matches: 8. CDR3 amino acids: CASSGGQASSYEQYF. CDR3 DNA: TGCGCCAGCAGTGGCGGACAGGCCAGCTCCTACGAGCAGTACTTC.

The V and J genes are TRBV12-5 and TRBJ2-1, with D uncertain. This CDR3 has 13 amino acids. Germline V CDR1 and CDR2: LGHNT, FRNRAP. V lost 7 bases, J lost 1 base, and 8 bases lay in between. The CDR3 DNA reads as TGTGCTAGTGCCTCCCGATCCTACAATGAGCAGTTCTTC. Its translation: CASASRSYNEQFF.

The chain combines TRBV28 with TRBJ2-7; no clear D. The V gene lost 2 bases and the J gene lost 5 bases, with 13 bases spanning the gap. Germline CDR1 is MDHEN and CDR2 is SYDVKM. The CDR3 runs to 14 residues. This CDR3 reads CASSLTASPHEQYF. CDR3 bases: TGTGCCAGCAGTTTAACTGCGAGTCCCCACGAGCAGTACTTC.

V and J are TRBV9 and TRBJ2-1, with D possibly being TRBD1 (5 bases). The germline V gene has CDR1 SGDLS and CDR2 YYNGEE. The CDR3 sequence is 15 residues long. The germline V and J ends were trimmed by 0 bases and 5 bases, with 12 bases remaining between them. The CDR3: CASSVVGVDHNEQFF. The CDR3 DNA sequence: TGTGCCAGCAGCGTAGTAGGGGTTGATCACAATGAGCAGTTCTTC.

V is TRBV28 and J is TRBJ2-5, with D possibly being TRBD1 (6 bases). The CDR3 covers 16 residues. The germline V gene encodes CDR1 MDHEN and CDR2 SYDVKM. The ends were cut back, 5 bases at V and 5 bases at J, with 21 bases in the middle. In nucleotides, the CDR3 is TGTGCCAGCAGTGAGAACCGGGACATGCCTTTGGAGACCCAGTACTTC. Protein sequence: CASSENRDMPLETQYF.

CDR3 sequence reads: CASSSEDRAVLIMNTEAFF. CDR3 sequence (DNA): TGTGCCAGCAGCTCGGAGGACAGGGCGGTCCTAATCATGAACACTGAAGCTTTCTTT. V and J are TRBV11-2 and TRBJ1-1; 8 bases are a match to TRBD1. This CDR3 has 19 amino acids. Trimming at V came to 4 bases and at J to 0 bases, leaving 16 bases not matched to a gene. Per germline, CDR1 SGHAT and CDR2 FQNNGV.

The CDR3 region is CASSQGMGATSGYTGELFF. The CDR3 bases are TGCGCCAGCAGCCAAGGTATGGGAGCGACTAGCGGTTACACCGGGGAGCTGTTTTTT. The J gene is TRBJ2-2, the V gene TRBV4-3; 9 nucleotides match TRBD2. After removal of 1 base from V and 3 bases from J, the junction contained 12 bases not matched to a gene. The germline V gene has CDR1 LGHNA and CDR2 YSLEER. The CDR3 contains 19 residues.

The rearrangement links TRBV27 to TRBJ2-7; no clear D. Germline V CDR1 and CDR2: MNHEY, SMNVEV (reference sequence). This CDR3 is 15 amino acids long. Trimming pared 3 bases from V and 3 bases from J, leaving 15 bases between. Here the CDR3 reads CASSFSKGLFYEQYF. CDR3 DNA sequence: TGTGCCAGCAGTTTTTCGAAGGGATTGTTCTACGAGCAGTACTTC.

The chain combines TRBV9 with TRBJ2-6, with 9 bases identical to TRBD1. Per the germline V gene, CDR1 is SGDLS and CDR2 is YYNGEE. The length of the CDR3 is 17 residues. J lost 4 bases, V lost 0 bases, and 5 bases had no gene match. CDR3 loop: CASSVEGTGSGANVLTF. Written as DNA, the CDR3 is TGTGCCAGCAGCGTAGAAGGGACAGGGTCAGGGGCCAACGTCCTGACTTTC.